The entry below gives a single T cell receptor (beta chain) sequence along with its context. V lost 2 bases and J 7 bases, leaving 10 bases between the germline ends. The CDR3 loop spans 13 amino acids. Germline CDR1 reads MNHEY; CDR2 reads SMNVEV (reference sequence). The data derive from a study of shared clonotypes between healthy human individuals. Method: immunoSEQ multiplex PCR; TCRdb's copy keeps in-frame clones and lacks some. Of under 1,100,000 clones detected, around 78% appear once; the ten largest clones hold 0.55% to 0.7%. The sequenced material came from memory CD4+ T cells from PBMCs. Subset meaning: CD45RA-negative fraction. V and J are TRBV27 and TRBJ2-3, with D possibly being TRBD2 (5 bases). This TCR derives from a man younger than 35 in good health. Some clones in this sample may be carry-over from other donors' samples. The CDR3 nucleotides are TGTGCCAGCAGTTTAACTAGGACTTATACGCAGTATTTT. This sequence encodes CASSLTRTYTQYF.